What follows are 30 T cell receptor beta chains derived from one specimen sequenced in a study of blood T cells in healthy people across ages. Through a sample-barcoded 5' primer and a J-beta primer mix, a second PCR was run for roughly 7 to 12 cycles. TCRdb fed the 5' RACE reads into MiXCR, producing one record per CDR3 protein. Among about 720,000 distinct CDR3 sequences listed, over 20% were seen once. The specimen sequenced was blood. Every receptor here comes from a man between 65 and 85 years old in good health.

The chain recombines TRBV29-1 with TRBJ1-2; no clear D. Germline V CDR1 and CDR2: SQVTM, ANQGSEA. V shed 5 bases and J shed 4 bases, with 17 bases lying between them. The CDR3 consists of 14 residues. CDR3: CSVSDGGLRYGYTF. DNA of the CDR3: TGCAGCGTTTCAGACGGAGGCCTCCGCTATGGCTACACCTTC.

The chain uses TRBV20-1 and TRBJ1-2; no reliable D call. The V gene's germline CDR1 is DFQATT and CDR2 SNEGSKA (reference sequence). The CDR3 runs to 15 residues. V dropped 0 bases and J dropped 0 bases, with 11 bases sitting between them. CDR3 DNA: TGCAGTGCTAGAGAATCGGGGAAAGCTAACTATGGCTACACCTTC. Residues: CSARESGKANYGYTF.

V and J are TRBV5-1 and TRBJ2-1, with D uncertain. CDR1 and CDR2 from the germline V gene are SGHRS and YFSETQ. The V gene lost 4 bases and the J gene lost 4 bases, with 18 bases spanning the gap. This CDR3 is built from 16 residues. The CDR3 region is CASSPNTRLRYNEQFF. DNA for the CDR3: TGCGCCAGCAGCCCAAACACTCGCTTGCGGTACAATGAGCAGTTCTTC.

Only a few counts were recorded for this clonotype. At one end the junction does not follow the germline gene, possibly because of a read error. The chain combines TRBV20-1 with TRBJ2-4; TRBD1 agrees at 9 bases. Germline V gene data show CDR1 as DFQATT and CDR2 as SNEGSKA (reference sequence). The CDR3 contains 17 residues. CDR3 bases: TGCAGTGCCAACCGTTGGGACAGGGCGAACGCCAAAGACATTCAGTACTTC. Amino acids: CSANRWDRANAKDIQYF.

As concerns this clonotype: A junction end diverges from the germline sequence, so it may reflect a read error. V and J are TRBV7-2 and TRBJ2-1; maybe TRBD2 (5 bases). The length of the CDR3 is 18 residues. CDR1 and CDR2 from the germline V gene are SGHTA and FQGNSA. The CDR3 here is CAGSPRASSGFYYNEQFF. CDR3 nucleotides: TGTGCCGGCAGCCCGCGGGCGTCAAGTGGATTCTACTACAATGAGCAGTTCTTC.

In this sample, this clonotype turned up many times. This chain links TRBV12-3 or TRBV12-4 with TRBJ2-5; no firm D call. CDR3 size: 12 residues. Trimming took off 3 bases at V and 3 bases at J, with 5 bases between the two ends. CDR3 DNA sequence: TGTGCCAGCAGTTTGATGGAAGAGACCCAGTACTTC. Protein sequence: CASSLMEETQYF.

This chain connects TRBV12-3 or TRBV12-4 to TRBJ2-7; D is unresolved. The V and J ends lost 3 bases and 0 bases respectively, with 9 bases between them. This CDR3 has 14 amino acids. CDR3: CASSFLRSSYEQYF. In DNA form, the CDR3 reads TGTGCCAGCAGTTTTCTAAGGAGCTCCTACGAGCAGTACTTC.

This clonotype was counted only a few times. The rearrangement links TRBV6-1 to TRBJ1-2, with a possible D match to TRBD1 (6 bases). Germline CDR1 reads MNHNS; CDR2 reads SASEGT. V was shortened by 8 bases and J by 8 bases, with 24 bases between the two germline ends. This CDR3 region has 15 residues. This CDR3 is CASLRQVEIASGYTF. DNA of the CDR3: TGTGCCAGCCTCAGACAGGTCGAAATAGCTTCCGGCTACACCTTC.

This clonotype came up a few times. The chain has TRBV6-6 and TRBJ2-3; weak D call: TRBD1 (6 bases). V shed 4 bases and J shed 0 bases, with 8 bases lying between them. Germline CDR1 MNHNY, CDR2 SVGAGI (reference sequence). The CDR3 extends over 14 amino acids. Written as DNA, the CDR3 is TGTGCCAGCAGTTGGGACACCAGCACAGATACGCAGTATTTT. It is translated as CASSWDTSTDTQYF.

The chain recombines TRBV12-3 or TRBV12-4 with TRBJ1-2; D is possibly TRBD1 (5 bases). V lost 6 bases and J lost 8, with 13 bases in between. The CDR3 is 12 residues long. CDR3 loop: CASSGTDWGYTF. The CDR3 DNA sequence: TGTGCCAGCAGCGGGACCGACTGGGGCTACACCTTC.

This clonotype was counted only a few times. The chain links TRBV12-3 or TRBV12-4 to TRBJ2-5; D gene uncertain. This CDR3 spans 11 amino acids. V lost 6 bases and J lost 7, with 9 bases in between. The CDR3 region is CASRNRGTQYF. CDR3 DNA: TGTGCCAGCAGGAACCGCGGGACCCAGTACTTC.

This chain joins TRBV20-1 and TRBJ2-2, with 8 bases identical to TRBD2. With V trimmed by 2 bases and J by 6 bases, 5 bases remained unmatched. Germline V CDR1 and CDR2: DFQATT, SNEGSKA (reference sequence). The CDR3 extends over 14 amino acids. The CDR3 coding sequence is TGCAGTGCTAGAAAGACGGGGGGGGCCGGGGAGCTGTTTTTT. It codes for CSARKTGGAGELFF.

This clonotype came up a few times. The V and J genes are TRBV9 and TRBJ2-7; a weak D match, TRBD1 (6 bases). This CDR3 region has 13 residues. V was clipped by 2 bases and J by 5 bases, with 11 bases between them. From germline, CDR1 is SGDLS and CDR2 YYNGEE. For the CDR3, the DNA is TGTGCCAGCAGCGTGGACAGTTTAAACGAGCAGTACTTC. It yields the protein CASSVDSLNEQYF.

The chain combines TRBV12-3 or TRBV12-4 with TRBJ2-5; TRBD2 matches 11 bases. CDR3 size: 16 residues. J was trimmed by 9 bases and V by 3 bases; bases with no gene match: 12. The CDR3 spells CASSLGTSGGYKPQYF. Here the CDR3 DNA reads TGTGCCAGCAGTTTGGGTACTAGCGGGGGCTATAAGCCCCAGTACTTC.

The chain's CDR3 is CASSARTSGGTGELFF. CDR3 DNA: TGTGCCAGCAGTGCGAGGACTAGCGGGGGGACCGGGGAGCTGTTTTTT. The chain combines TRBV9 with TRBJ2-2, with 14 bases matching TRBD2. Germline CDR1 is SGDLS and CDR2 is YYNGEE. There are 16 residues in the CDR3. The trim removed 5 bases at V and 5 bases at J, leaving 5 bases unmatched.

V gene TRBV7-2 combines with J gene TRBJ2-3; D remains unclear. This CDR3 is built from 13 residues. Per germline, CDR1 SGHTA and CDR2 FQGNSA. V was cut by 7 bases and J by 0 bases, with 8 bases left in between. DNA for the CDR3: TGTGCCAGCAAGATACAGAGCACAGATACGCAGTATTTT. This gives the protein CASKIQSTDTQYF.

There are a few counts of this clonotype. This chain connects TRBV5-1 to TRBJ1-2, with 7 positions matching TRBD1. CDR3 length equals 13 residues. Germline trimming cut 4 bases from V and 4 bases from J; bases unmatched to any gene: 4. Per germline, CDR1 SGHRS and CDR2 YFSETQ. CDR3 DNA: TGCGCCAGCAGCATGGGACAGTCCTATGGCTACACCTTC. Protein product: CASSMGQSYGYTF.

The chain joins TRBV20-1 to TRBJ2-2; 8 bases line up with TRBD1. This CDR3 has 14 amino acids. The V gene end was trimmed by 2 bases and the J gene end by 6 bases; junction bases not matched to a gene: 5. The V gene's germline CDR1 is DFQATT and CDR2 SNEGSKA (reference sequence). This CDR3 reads CSARTGGQPGELFF. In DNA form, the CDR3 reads TGCAGTGCTAGAACAGGGGGGCAACCCGGGGAGCTGTTTTTT.

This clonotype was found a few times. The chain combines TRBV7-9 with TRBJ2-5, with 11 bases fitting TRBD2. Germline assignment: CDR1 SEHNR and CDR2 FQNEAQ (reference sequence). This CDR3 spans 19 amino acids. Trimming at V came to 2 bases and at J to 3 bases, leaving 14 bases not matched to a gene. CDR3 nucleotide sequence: TGTGCCAGCAGCTTATTCCTAGGGGATATACTAGCGGGAGAAGAGACCCAGTACTTC. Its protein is CASSLFLGDILAGEETQYF.

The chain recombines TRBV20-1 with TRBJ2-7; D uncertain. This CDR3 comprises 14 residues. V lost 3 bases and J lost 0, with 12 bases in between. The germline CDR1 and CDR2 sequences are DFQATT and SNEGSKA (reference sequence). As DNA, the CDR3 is TGCAGTGCTAGGAGCCAGAGGAGCTCCTACGAGCAGTACTTC. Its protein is CSARSQRSSYEQYF.

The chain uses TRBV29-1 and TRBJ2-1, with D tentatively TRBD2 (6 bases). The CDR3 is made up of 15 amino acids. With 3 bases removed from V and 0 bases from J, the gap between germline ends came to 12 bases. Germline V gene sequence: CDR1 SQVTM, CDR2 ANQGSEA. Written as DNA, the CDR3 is TGCAGCGTTGATAGCGGTTCATACTCCTACAATGAGCAGTTCTTC. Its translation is CSVDSGSYSYNEQFF.

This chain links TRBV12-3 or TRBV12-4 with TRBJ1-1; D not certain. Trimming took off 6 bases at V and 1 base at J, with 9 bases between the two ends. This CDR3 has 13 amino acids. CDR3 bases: TGTGCCAGCAGCCCCTTCCAGAACACTGAAGCTTTCTTT. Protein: CASSPFQNTEAFF.

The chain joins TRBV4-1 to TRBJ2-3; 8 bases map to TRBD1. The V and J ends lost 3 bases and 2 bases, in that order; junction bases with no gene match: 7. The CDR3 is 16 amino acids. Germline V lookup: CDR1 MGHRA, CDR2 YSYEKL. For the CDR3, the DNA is TGCGCCAGCAGCCATGGGGACAGGAGAGACACAGATACGCAGTATTTT. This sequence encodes CASSHGDRRDTDTQYF.

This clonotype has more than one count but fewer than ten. The CDR3 nucleotides read TGCAGTGCTAGAGATTCGACAGGGAACACTGAAGCTTTCTTT. Encoded protein: CSARDSTGNTEAFF. The V gene is TRBV20-1, the J gene TRBJ1-1, with D perhaps TRBD1 (6 bases). The ends were cut back, 0 bases at V and 1 base at J, with 9 bases in the middle. The CDR3 has 14 amino acids. CDR1 and CDR2 (germline): DFQATT, SNEGSKA (reference sequence).

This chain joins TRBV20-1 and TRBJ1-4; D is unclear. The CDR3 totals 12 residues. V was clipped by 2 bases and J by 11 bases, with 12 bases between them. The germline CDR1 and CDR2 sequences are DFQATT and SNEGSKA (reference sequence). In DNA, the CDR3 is TGCAGTGCTAGACCCCCGGGCCGCAAACTGTTTTTT. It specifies CSARPPGRKLFF.

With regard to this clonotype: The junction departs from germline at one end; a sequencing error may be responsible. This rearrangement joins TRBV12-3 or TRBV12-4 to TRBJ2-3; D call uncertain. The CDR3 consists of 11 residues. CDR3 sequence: CARASTDAQYF. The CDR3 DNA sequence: TGTGCCAGAGCCAGCACAGATGCGCAGTATTTT.

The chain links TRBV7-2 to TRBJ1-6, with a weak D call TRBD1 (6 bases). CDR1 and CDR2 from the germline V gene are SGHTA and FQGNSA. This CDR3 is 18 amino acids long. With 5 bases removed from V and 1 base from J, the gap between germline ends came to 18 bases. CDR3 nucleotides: TGTGCCAGCAGCCGAGGCAAACTACAGGGTTCCTATAATTCACCCCTCCACTTT. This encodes CASSRGKLQGSYNSPLHF.

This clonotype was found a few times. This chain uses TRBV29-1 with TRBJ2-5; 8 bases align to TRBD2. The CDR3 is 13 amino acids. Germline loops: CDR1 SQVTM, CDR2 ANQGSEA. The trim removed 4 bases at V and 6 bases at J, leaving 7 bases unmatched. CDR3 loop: CSVVGTSSQTQYF. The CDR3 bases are TGCAGCGTTGTAGGGACTAGTAGCCAGACCCAGTACTTC.

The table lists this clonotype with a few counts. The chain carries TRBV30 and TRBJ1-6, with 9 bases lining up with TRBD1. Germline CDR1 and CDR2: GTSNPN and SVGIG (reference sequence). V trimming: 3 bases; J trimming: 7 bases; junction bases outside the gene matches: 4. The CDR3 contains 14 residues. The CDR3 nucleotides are TGTGCCTGGAGCGATGGACAGGGGAATTCACCCCTCCACTTT. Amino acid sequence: CAWSDGQGNSPLHF.

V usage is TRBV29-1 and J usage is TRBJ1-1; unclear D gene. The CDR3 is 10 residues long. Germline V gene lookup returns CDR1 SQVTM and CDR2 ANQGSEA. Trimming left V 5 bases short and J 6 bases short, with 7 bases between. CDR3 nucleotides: TGCAGCGTTACAGACGCTGAAGCTTTCTTT. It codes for CSVTDAEAFF. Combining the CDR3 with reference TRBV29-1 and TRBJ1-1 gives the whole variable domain SAVISQKPSRDICQRGTSLTIQCQVDSQVTMMFWYRQQPGQSLTLIATANQGSEATYESGFVIDKFPISRPNLTFSTLTVSNMSPEDSSIYLCSVTDAEAFFGQGTRLTVV.